The subject of this entry is one TCR beta chain. V lost 1 base and J 7 bases, leaving 8 bases between the germline ends. This CDR3 has 13 amino acids. Per germline, CDR1 LGHNA and CDR2 YSLEER. Using its own MiXCR run on the 5' RACE reads, TCRdb lists one record per CDR3 protein. The top ten hold 15% to 20% of the sample, which has about 580,000 distinct CDR3 sequences, about 17% seen once. The sample is drawn from a study of T cells after yellow fever vaccination. The chain carries TRBV4-3 and TRBJ1-5; D gene ambiguous. The source was PBMCs, collected less than 6 days after the first yellow fever vaccination. This receptor was obtained from a young man who received the YFV17D yellow fever vaccine. This CDR3 is CASSQAVGQPQHF. CDR3 coding DNA: TGCGCCAGCAGCCAAGCCGTCGGACAGCCCCAGCATTTT.